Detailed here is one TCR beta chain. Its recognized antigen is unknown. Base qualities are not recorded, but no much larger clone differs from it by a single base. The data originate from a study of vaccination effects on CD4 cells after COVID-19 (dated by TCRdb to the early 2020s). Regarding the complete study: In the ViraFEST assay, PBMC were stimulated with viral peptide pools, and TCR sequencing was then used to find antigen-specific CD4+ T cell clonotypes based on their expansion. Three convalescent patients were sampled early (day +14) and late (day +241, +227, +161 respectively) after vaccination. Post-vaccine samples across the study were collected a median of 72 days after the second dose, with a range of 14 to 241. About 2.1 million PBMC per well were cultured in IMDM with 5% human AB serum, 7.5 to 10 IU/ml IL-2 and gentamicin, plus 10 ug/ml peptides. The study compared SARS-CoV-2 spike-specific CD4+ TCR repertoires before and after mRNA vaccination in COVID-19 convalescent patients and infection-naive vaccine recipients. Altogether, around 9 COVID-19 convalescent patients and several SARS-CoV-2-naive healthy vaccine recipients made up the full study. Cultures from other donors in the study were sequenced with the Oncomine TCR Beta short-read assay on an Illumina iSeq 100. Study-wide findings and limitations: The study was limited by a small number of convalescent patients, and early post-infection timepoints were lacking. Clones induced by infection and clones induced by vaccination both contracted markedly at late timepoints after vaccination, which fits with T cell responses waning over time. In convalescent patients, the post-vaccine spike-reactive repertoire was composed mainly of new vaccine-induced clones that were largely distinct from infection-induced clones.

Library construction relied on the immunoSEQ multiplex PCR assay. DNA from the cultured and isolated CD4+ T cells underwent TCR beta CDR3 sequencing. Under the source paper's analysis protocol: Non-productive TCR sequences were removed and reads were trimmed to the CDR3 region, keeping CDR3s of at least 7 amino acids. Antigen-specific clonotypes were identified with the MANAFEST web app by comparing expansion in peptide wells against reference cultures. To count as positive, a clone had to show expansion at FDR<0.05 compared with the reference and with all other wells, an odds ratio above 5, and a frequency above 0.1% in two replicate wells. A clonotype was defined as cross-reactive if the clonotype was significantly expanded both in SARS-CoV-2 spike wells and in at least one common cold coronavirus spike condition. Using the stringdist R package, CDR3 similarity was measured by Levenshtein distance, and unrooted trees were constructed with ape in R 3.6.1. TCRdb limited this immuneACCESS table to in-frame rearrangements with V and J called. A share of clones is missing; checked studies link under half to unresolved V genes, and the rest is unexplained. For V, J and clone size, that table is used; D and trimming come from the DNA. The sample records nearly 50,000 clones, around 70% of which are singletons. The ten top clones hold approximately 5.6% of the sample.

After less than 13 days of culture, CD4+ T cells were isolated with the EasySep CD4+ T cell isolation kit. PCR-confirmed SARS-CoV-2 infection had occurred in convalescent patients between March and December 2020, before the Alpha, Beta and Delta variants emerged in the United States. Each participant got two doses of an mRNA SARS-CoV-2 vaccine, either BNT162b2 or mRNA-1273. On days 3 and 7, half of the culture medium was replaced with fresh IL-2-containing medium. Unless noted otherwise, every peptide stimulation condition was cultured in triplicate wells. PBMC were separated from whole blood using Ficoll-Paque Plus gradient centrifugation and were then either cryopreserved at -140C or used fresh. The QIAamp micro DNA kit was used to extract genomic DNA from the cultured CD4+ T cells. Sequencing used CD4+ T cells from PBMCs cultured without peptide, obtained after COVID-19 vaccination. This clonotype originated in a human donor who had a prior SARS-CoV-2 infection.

The DNA sequence reads TGTGCCAGCAGCCTGGACTTTAACACCGGGGAGCTGTTTTTT. Its translation reads: CASSLDFNTGELFF. The chain uses TRBV11-2 and TRBJ2-2; the D segment could be TRBD2, given 5 matching bases. For CDR1 and CDR2, the germline V gene lists SGHAT and FQNNGV. The trim is 5 bases for V and 2 bases for J, with a gap of 9 bases between the germline ends. Its CDR3 holds 14 amino acids, cysteine through phenylalanine. The CDR3 DNA has 42 bases and is translated from base 1.